The rows below give T cell receptor beta chains drawn from one sample of a study of beta chain features in type 1 diabetes. Some clones are missing from TCRdb's copy, which holds only in-frame ones; the method was immunoSEQ multiplex PCR. The table has around 650,000 clones, over 10% seen once. Material: naive CD4+ T cells from blood. The receptors come from a man aged 25 to 40 with type 1 diabetes. Each CDR3 is given with its conserved first and last residue. The D gene is left open where the match is weak. Part of the rows lack a size; the others show once, few, many or a class for expanded clones.

>TRBD1|few|TRBJ2-2|TRBV7-3
TGTGCCAGCAGCTACCGGGACAGGGGCTATGGGGAGCTGTTTTTT
CASSYRDRGYGELFF
>.|few|TRBJ1-5|TRBV30
TGTGCCTGGAGTGTACTTGGGGGAAGGGAGCCCCAGCATTTT
CAWSVLGGREPQHF
>.|few|TRBJ2-3|TRBV28
TGTGCCAGCAGTTTTAGGGGGAGCACAGATACGCAGTATTTT
CASSFRGSTDTQYF
>.|few|TRBJ2-2|TRBV23-1
TGCGCCAGCAGTCAATCTACACTAGCTGGGACCGGGGAGCTGTTTTTT
CASSQSTLAGTGELFF
>TRBD1|once|TRBJ2-2|TRBV7-2
TGTGCCAGCAGCACCGACAGGGGGCCCGCCGGGGAGCTGTTTTTT
CASSTDRGPAGELFF
>TRBD1|once|TRBJ2-5|TRBV19
TGTGCCAGTAGTCCCCACTCTCCCGGGACAGGGCCCCCGGAGGCCCAGTACTTC
CASSPHSPGTGPPEAQYF
>.|.|TRBJ2-1|TRBV6-1
TGTGCCAGCAGTGAAGGAGGGAACGGTTACAATGAGCAGTTCTTC
CASSEGGNGYNEQFF
>TRBD2|few|TRBJ2-1|TRBV28
TGTGCCAGTAAGCGGGGTGTTGGTGAGCAGTTCTTC
CASKRGVGEQFF
>TRBD1|.|TRBJ1-6|TRBV10-3
TGTGCGGCAGGGGGACAGAGCTCCTATAATTCACCCCTCCACTTT
CAAGGQSSYNSPLHF
>.|.|TRBJ2-7|TRBV6-1
TGTGCCAGCACTCAAGAGGGAGGACGTGGCGAGCAGTACTTC
CASTQEGGRGEQYF
>TRBD2|.|TRBJ2-3|TRBV4-3
TGCGCCAGCAGCCAAGATCTACTAGCGGGGAGCACAGATACGCAGTATTTT
CASSQDLLAGSTDTQYF
>TRBD1|few|TRBJ1-2|TRBV30
TGTGCCCTTGCGGAGGACAGGGCGGGGCATGGCTACACCTTC
CALAEDRAGHGYTF
>.|.|TRBJ1-2|TRBV4-2
TGTGCCAGCAGCCAAGCCAATGCCTATGGCTACACCTTC
CASSQANAYGYTF
>.|.|TRBJ2-5|TRBV7-6
TGTGCCAGCAGCGTTACCAGTACTGGAACCCTGGGGGGAGAGACCCAGTACTTC
CASSVTSTGTLGGETQYF
>TRBD2|.|TRBJ2-5|TRBV5-1
TGCGCCAGCAGCTTCAACGCGGGGGGTCAAGAGACCCAGTACTTC
CASSFNAGGQETQYF
>TRBD2|.|TRBJ2-1|TRBV27
TGTGCCAGCAGTTGGCTTAGCGGGGGGGGTCATGAGCAGTTCTTC
CASSWLSGGGHEQFF
>.|.|TRBJ2-3|TRBV6-4
TGTGCCAGCAGCCCAGGAGTTACAGATACGCAGTATTTT
CASSPGVTDTQYF
>.|.|TRBJ2-3|TRBV7-2
TGTGCCAGCAGCTTAGCGTGGGGGAGCACAGATACGCAGTATTTT
CASSLAWGSTDTQYF
>.|.|TRBJ1-2|TRBV11-2
TGTGCCAGCAGCCTAGACAGCAGCTATGGCTACACCTTC
CASSLDSSYGYTF
>.|.|TRBJ1-3|TRBV2
TGTGCCAGCCCCGAGGGTAGCGGAAACACCATATATTTT
CASPEGSGNTIYF
>.|.|TRBJ2-7|TRBV6-6
TGTGCCAGCAGTTATGATGCGGGACGGGGGTCCTACGAGCAGTACTTC
CASSYDAGRGSYEQYF
>TRBD2|.|TRBJ2-5|TRBV9
TGTGCCAGCAGCGTGGTAGCGGGGGGGCCAGAGACCCAGTACTTC
CASSVVAGGPETQYF
>.|.|TRBJ1-5|TRBV10-3
TGTGCCATCAGTGAGCGGGACAACAATCAGCCCCAGCATTTT
CAISERDNNQPQHF
>TRBD1|few|TRBJ2-7|TRBV28
TGTGCCAGCAGTTTACACCCGACAGGGGGCACCTACGAGCAGTACTTC
CASSLHPTGGTYEQYF
>TRBD1|.|TRBJ1-4|TRBV19
TGTGCCAGTAGTATCACAGGGGGTGGTGAAAAACTGTTTTTT
CASSITGGGEKLFF
>.|few|TRBJ2-5|TRBV7-2
TGTGCCAGCAGCCCGGCCGTTGAGGGGGGTCTGACCCAGTACTTC
CASSPAVEGGLTQYF
>.|few|TRBJ1-6|TRBV4-2
TGTGCCAGCAGCCAAGAAGTGGGCCTCCAGTCAAAATATAATTCACCCCTCCACTTT
CASSQEVGLQSKYNSPLHF
>TRBD1|.|TRBJ1-5|TRBV27
TGTGCCAGCAGAGGATACGACAGGGGAGGCAATCAGCCCCAGCATTTT
CASRGYDRGGNQPQHF
>.|.|TRBJ2-3|TRBV7-3
TGTGCCAGCAGCCTCGGGACTGGGGGAGATACGCAGTATTTT
CASSLGTGGDTQYF
>TRBD1|few|TRBJ2-7|TRBV7-9
TGTGCCAGCAGCCCTCTACCGGGCGGGACAGGGTACGAGCAGTACTTC
CASSPLPGGTGYEQYF
>TRBD2|.|TRBJ2-3|TRBV18
TGTGCCAGCTCACCGGGACTAGCGGGTCCAACAGATACGCAGTATTTT
CASSPGLAGPTDTQYF
>.|.|TRBJ2-1|TRBV5-1
TGCGCCAGCAGCTTGGTCGGGCCCACGAAGAATGAGCAGTTCTTC
CASSLVGPTKNEQFF
>TRBD2|.|TRBJ2-1|TRBV14
TGTGCCAGCAGCCCCCGACTAGCGGGGAGCAATGAGCAGTTCTTC
CASSPRLAGSNEQFF
>.|.|TRBJ2-7|TRBV9
TGTGCCAGCAGCGTAGGAGAGACTACCAGTCTATACGAGCAGTACTTC
CASSVGETTSLYEQYF
>.|few|TRBJ2-1|TRBV12-5
TGTGCTAGTGGTGGGGACAAAGTGGGCAATGAGCAGTTCTTC
CASGGDKVGNEQFF
>TRBD1|.|TRBJ1-1|TRBV6-6
TGTGCCAGCAGTTACGGGGACAGTTTGAACACTGAAGCTTTCTTT
CASSYGDSLNTEAFF
>.|few|TRBJ1-5|TRBV6-5
TGTGCCAGCAGTTATAGGAGGGCGGACCAGCCCCAGCATTTT
CASSYRRADQPQHF
>.|.|TRBJ1-2|TRBV4-3
TGCGCCAGCAGCCAAGCCCTCGAAGTGAACTATGGCTACACCTTC
CASSQALEVNYGYTF
>.|.|TRBJ1-2|TRBV4-2
TGTGCCAGCAGCCAAGATATGGGGCTTGACTATGGCTACACCTTC
CASSQDMGLDYGYTF
>.|.|TRBJ2-2|TRBV7-2
TGTGCCAGCAGCTTAGCGTCCCCGAGGGGGGAGCTGTTTTTT
CASSLASPRGELFF
>.|few|TRBJ1-2|TRBV30
TGTGCCTGGAGTGTGGCAGGTTGGGACTATGGCTACACCTTC
CAWSVAGWDYGYTF
>.|.|TRBJ1-5|TRBV7-2
TGTGCCAGCAGCTTGGGTCCCTCAAATCAGCCCCAGCATTTT
CASSLGPSNQPQHF
>TRBD1|.|TRBJ2-5|TRBV6-5
TGTGCCAGCAGCCCCCGAGGGGGCCCACGAGAGACCCAGTACTTC
CASSPRGGPRETQYF
>.|few|TRBJ2-7|TRBV7-2
TGTGCCAGCAGCGCCCGGGACTTGGTGGGTGAGCAGTACTTC
CASSARDLVGEQYF
>.|.|TRBJ2-3|TRBV15
TGTGCCACCAGCAGAGATCTCCCCTCCAGCCATACGCAGTATTTT
CATSRDLPSSHTQYF
>.|.|TRBJ2-5|TRBV5-1
TGCGCCAGCAGCGCGGGCGGCGGAGAGACCCAGTACTTC
CASSAGGGETQYF
>TRBD1|few|TRBJ2-7|TRBV7-2
TGTGCCAGCAGCCTCCGGACAGGGAGCAACTACGAGCAGTACTTC
CASSLRTGSNYEQYF
>.|.|TRBJ1-2|TRBV5-6
TGTGCCAGCAGCACACAGGGTGGTTTTGGCTACACCTTC
CASSTQGGFGYTF
>TRBD1|few|TRBJ1-2|TRBV6-6
TGTGCCAGCAGGATTGGGACAGCCTATAACTATGGCTACACCTTC
CASRIGTAYNYGYTF
>.|few|TRBJ1-2|TRBV2
TGTGCCAGCAGTGAAAGCAAAGAGAGGTACACCTTC
CASSESKERYTF
>.|few|TRBJ1-3|TRBV6-5
TGTGCCAGCAGTATCCAAGAGAGCTCTGGAAACACCATATATTTT
CASSIQESSGNTIYF
>TRBD1|.|TRBJ2-1|TRBV7-9
TGTGCCAGCAGCTTAATACGGGACAGCTCCTACAATGAGCAGTTCTTC
CASSLIRDSSYNEQFF
>.|few|TRBJ2-2|TRBV30
TGTGCCTGGAGTCCCGGGGGCACCGGGGAGCTGTTTTTT
CAWSPGGTGELFF
>.|.|TRBJ1-6|TRBV4-3
TGCGCCAGCAGCCAAGAGGGAGGGGCCTATAATTCACCCCTCCACTTT
CASSQEGGAYNSPLHF
>TRBD1|few|TRBJ2-7|TRBV6-1
TGTGCCAGCAGTGAAACTCGGACAGGGGGCTACGAGCAGTACTTC
CASSETRTGGYEQYF
>.|.|TRBJ2-5|TRBV9
TGTGCCAGCAGCGAGGGGGCTTGGGCTAGCGGACAAGAGACCCAGTACTTC
CASSEGAWASGQETQYF
>.|.|TRBJ2-7|TRBV2
TGTGCCAGCGACGGTGGGCCCAGCTCCTACGAGCAGTACTTC
CASDGGPSSYEQYF
>.|many|TRBJ2-3|TRBV23-1
TGCGCCAGCAGTCATTTCAGACTCCCAGATACGCAGTATTTT
CASSHFRLPDTQYF
>.|.|TRBJ2-1|TRBV20-1
TGCAGTGCTAGCGGAGGGAATGAGCAGTTCTTC
CSASGGNEQFF
>TRBD1|.|TRBJ1-5|TRBV7-2
TGTGCCAGCAGCTCGTTCCCAGGGGGCCGTCAGCCCCAGCATTTT
CASSSFPGGRQPQHF